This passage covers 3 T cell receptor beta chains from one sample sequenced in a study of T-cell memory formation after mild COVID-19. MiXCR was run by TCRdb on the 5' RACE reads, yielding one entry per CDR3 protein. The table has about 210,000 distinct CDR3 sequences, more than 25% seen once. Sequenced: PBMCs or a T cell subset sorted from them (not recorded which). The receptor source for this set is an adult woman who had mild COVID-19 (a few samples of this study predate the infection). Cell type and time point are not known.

The CDR3 region has the DNA TGCGCCAGCAGCCAACCTAGGGACAGACCCGGGGAGCTGTTTTTT. Its protein product is CASSQPRDRPGELFF. V is TRBV4-1 and J is TRBJ2-2; 7 bases fit TRBD1. The CDR3 is 15 residues long. With 2 bases clipped from V and 6 bases from J, the junction kept 6 bases outside the gene matches. Per the germline V gene, CDR1 is MGHRA and CDR2 is YSYEKL.

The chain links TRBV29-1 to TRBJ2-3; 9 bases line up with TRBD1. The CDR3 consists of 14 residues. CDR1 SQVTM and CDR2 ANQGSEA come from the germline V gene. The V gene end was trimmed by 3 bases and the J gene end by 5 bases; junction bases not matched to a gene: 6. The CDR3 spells CSVDIGTGIDTQYF. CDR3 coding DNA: TGCAGCGTTGATATTGGGACAGGGATAGATACGCAGTATTTT.

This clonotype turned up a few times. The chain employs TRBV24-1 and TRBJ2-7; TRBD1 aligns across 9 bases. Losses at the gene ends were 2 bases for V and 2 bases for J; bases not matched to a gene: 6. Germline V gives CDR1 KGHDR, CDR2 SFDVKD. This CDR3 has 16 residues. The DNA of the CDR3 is TGTGCCACCAGTGATTCCTTTGGGACAGGGCCCTACGAGCAGTACTTC. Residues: CATSDSFGTGPYEQYF.